This T cell receptor beta chain was obtained from a study of blood T cell repertoires in COVID-19. Study overall: PBMCs, B-cell-depleted T cells, or T cells were the source of the cDNA or gDNA that made up the material.

As handled by the study authors: The authors estimated nucleated cell counts from reference gene primer amplification. Profiling relied on immunoSEQ multiplex PCR, and the TCRdb table lists in-frame clones only, not all of them. That table gives V, J and clone size, and the DNA gave D and trimming. The repertoire holds under 200,000 clones, with 85% to 95% as singletons. The sample was peripheral blood. This clonotype was sampled from a man in his fifties or sixties with acute or convalescent COVID-19.

The CDR3: CASSLDESSYNSPLHF. CDR3 DNA: TGCGCCAGCAGCTTGGATGAGAGCTCCTATAATTCACCCCTCCACTTT. This chain joins TRBV5-1 and TRBJ1-6, with D hard to call. V was trimmed by 0 bases and J by 0 bases, leaving 7 bases between them. The V gene's germline CDR1 is SGHRS and CDR2 YFSETQ. The CDR3 loop spans 16 amino acids.